Listed here is a single T cell receptor beta chain. V trimming: 10 bases; J trimming: 4 bases; junction bases outside the gene matches: 5. Germline-derived CDR1 and CDR2 are SGHVS and FQNEAQ. The CDR3 loop spans 13 amino acids. The data are from a study of shared clonotypes between healthy human individuals. The repertoire was sequenced with immunoSEQ multiplex PCR; TCRdb's copy has only in-frame clones and lacks some. The data hold 1.4 million or so clones, with approximately 98.5% observed a single time. The sequenced material came from naive CD4+ T cells sorted from blood. Subset specified: CD45RA+ positively selected. The chain links TRBV7-8 to TRBJ2-2; TRBD2 aligns across 8 bases. This sequence was found in a man between 25 and 39 years old in good health. CDR3: CATRAGVTGELFF. The DNA for the CDR3 is TGTGCCACAAGAGCGGGAGTCACCGGGGAGCTGTTTTTT.